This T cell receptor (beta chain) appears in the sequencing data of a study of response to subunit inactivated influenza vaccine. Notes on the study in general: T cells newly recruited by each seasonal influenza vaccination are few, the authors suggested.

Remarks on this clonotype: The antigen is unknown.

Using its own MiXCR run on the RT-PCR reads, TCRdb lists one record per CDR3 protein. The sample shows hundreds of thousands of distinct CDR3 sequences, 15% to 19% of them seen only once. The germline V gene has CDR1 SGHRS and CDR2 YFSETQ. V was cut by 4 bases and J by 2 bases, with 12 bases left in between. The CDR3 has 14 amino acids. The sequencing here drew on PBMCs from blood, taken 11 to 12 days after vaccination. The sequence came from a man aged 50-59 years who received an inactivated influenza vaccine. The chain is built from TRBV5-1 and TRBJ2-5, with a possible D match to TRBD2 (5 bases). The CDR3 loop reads CASSPGRTQETQYF. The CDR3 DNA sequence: TGCGCCAGCAGCCCCGGACGGACTCAAGAGACCCAGTACTTC.